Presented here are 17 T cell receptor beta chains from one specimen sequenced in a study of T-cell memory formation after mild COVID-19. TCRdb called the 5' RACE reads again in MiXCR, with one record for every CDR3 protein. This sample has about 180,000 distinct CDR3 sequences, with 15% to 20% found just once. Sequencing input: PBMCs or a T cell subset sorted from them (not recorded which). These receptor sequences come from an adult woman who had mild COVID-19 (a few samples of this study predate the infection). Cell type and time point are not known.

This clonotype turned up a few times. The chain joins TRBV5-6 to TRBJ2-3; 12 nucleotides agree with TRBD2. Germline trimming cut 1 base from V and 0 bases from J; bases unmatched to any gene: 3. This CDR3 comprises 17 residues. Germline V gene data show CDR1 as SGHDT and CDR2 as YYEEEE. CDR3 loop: CASSLRTSGASTDTQYF. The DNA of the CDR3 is TGTGCCAGCAGCTTGAGGACTAGCGGGGCAAGCACAGATACGCAGTATTTT.

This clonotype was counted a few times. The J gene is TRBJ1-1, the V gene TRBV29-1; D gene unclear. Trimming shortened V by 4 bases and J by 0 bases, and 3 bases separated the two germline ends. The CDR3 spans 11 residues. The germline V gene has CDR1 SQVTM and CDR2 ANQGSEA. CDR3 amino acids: CSVAVNTEAFF. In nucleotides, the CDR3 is TGCAGCGTTGCTGTGAACACTGAAGCTTTCTTT.

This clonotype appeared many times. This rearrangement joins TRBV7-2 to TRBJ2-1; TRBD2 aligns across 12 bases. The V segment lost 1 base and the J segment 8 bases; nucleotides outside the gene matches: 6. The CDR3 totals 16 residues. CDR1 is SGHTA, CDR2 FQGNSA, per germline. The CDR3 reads CASSLGLTSGGHEQFF. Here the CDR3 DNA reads TGTGCCAGCAGCTTAGGCCTGACTAGCGGGGGCCATGAGCAGTTCTTC.

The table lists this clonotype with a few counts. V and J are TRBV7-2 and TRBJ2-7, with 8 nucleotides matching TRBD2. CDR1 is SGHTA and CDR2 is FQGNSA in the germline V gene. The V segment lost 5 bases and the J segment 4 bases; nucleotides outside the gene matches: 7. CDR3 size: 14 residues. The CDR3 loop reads CASSRTGGSYEQYF. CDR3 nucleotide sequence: TGTGCCAGCAGCCGGACGGGAGGGAGTTACGAGCAGTACTTC.

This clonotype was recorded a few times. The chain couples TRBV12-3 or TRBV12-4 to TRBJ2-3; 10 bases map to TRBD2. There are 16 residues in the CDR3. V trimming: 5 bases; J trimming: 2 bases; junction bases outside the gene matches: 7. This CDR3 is CASSPRTSGTTDTQYF. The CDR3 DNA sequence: TGTGCCAGCAGTCCCCGGACTAGCGGAACCACAGATACGCAGTATTTT.

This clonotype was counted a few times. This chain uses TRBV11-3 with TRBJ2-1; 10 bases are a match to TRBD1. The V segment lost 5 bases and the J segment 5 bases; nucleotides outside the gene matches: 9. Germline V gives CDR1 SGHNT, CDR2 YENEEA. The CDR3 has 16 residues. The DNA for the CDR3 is TGTGCCAGCAGCGAATATCAGGGACAGGGGAACAATGAGCAGTTCTTC. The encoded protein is CASSEYQGQGNNEQFF.

This CDR3 reads CASSDPGRSPYEQYF. The CDR3 region has the DNA TGCGCCAGCAGCGATCCGGGACGGTCGCCCTACGAGCAGTACTTC. The chain carries TRBV5-1 and TRBJ2-7; either TRBD1 or TRBD2 may fit D (5 bases each). Germline CDR1 is SGHRS and CDR2 is YFSETQ. The V end lost 4 bases, the J end lost 2 bases, and 16 bases lay between the germline ends. This CDR3 region has 15 residues.

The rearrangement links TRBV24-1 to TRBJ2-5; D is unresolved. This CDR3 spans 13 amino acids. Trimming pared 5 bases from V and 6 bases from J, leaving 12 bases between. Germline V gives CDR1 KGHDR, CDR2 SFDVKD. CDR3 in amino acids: CATSAPGKQTQYF. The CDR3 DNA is TGTGCCACCAGTGCGCCTGGGAAACAGACCCAGTACTTC.

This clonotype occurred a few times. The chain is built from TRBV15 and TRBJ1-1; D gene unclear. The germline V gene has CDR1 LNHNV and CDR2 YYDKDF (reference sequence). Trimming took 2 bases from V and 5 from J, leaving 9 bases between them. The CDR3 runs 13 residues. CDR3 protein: CATSRRAGTEAFF. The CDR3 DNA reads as TGTGCCACCAGCAGAAGGGCTGGGACTGAAGCTTTCTTT.

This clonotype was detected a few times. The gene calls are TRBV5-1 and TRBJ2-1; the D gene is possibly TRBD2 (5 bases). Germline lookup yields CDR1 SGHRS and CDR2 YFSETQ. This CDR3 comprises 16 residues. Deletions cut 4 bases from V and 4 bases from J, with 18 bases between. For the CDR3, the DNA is TGCGCCAGCAGCACGGGGTTGAGGGTGGAATACAATGAGCAGTTCTTC. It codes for CASSTGLRVEYNEQFF.

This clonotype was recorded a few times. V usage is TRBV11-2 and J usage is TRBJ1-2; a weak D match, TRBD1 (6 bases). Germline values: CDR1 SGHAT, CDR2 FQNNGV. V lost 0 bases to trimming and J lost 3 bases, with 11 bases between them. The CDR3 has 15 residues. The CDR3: CASSLEGATHYGYTF. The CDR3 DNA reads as TGTGCCAGCAGCTTAGAGGGGGCTACCCACTATGGCTACACCTTC.

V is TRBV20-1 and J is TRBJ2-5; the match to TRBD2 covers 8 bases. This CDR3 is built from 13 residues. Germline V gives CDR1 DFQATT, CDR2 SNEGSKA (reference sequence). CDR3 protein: CSGVAGPTETQYF. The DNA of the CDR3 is TGCAGCGGGGTAGCGGGACCAACAGAGACCCAGTACTTC.

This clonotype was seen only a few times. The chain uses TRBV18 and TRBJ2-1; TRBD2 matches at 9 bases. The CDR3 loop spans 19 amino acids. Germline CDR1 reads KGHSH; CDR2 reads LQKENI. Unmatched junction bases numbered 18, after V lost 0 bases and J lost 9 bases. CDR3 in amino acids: CASSPPILLAGLGRGEQFF. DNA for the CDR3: TGTGCCAGCTCACCACCGATCTTGCTAGCGGGATTAGGGAGGGGTGAGCAGTTCTTC.

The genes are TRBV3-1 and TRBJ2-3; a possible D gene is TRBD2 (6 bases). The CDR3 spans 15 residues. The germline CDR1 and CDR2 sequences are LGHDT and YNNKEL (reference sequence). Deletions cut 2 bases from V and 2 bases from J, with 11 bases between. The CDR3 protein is CASSQLSGSTDTQYF. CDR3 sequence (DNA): TGTGCCAGCAGCCAATTAAGCGGGTCCACAGATACGCAGTATTTT.

CDR3 in amino acids: CASSQYPGTTLYNEQFF. As DNA, the CDR3 is TGCGCCAGCAGCCAATACCCCGGGACTACCCTGTACAATGAGCAGTTCTTC. The J gene is TRBJ2-1, the V gene TRBV4-3, with 7 bases aligning to TRBD2. The CDR3 is 17 residues long. The trim removed 2 bases at V and 4 bases at J, leaving 11 bases unmatched. The germline gives CDR1 LGHNA, CDR2 YSLEER.

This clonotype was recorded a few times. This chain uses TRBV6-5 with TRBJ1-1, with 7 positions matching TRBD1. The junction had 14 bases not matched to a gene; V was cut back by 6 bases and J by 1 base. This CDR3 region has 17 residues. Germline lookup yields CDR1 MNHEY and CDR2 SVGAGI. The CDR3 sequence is CASRSSPYTGANTEAFF. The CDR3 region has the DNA TGTGCCAGCAGATCCTCTCCATATACAGGGGCGAACACTGAAGCTTTCTTT.

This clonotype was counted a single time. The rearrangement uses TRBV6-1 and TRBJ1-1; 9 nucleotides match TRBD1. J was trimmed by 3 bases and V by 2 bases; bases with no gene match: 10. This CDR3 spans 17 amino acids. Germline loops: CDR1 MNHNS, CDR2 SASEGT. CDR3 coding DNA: TGTGCCAGCAGTGAAACTCTTTTCCGGGACAGGGACACTGAAGCTTTCTTT. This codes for CASSETLFRDRDTEAFF.